These 19 T cell receptor beta chains were sequenced from one sample in a study of T cells in Graves' hyperthyroidism and ophthalmopathy. RNA transcripts gave rise to amplified TCR beta CDR3 regions. The HTBI primer set drove a first-round RT-PCR of the TCR CDR3. TCRdb recomputed calls from the multiplex PCR reads with MiXCR, one row per CDR3 protein. The sample carries around 690,000 distinct CDR3 sequences, roughly 17% recorded once. Sequences were obtained from blood. The receptors were sampled from a man over 45 with Graves' hyperthyroidism.

This clonotype was observed at least ten times. This chain joins TRBV7-9 and TRBJ2-3, with 9 positions matching TRBD2. V lost 5 bases, J lost 3 bases, and 12 bases stayed unmatched. CDR3 size: 17 residues. Germline V gene data show CDR1 as SEHNR and CDR2 as FQNEAQ (reference sequence). The CDR3 DNA reads TGTGCCAGCAGCAAGCCATTAGCGGGAGTAGGGACAGATACGCAGTATTTT. It specifies CASSKPLAGVGTDTQYF.

This chain joins TRBV28 and TRBJ1-2; no reliable D call. Trimming stripped 0 bases from V and 4 bases from J, with 12 bases between. Germline V gene lookup returns CDR1 MDHEN and CDR2 SYDVKM. The CDR3 totals 15 residues. In DNA form, the CDR3 reads TGTGCCAGCAGTTTATGGACACCAGGACCCTATGGCTACACCTTC. This gives the protein CASSLWTPGPYGYTF.

This clonotype has at least ten counts. The chain carries TRBV6-5 and TRBJ2-2, with 11 bases matching TRBD2. The CDR3 is made up of 22 amino acids. V lost 0 bases and J lost 2; bases outside the gene matches: 17. Germline V gives CDR1 MNHEY, CDR2 SVGAGI. The CDR3 sequence is CASSYSIYGGGGTSGNTGELFF. CDR3 bases: TGTGCCAGCAGTTACTCGATTTACGGTGGCGGGGGGACTAGCGGTAACACCGGGGAGCTGTTTTTT.

The chain uses TRBV28 and TRBJ2-6; D is uncertain. Germline CDR1 reads MDHEN; CDR2 reads SYDVKM. V lost 6 bases and J 0 bases, leaving 9 bases between the germline ends. This CDR3 is 15 amino acids long. The CDR3 region has the DNA TGTGCCAGCAGGGACGGAACCTCTGGGGCCAACGTCCTGACTTTC. Its translation is CASRDGTSGANVLTF.

This clonotype was recorded at least ten times. J is TRBJ1-5 and V is TRBV6-2 or TRBV6-3; D uncertain. The V end lost 6 bases, the J end lost 10 bases, and 13 bases lay between the germline ends. CDR1 and CDR2 from the germline V gene are MNHEY and SVGEGT. This CDR3 is built from 12 residues. CDR3 sequence (DNA): TGTGCCAGCAGACCCCCCGAGGGACCCCAGCATTTT. Translation gives CASRPPEGPQHF.

This clonotype was counted many times. This chain uses TRBV24-1 with TRBJ2-5; D gene ambiguous. This CDR3 is built from 15 residues. Germline loops: CDR1 KGHDR, CDR2 SFDVKD. Trimming took 2 bases from V and 3 from J, leaving 12 bases between them. CDR3 sequence: CATSDSASREETQYF. CDR3 coding DNA: TGTGCCACCAGTGATTCAGCTAGTAGGGAAGAGACCCAGTACTTC.

This clonotype was detected ten times or more. This chain links TRBV2 with TRBJ1-2; the D gene is possibly TRBD1 (5 bases). The CDR3 spans 14 residues. The V end was cut by 6 bases, the J end by 3 bases, with 14 bases between. Germline V gives CDR1 SNHLY, CDR2 FYNNEI. The CDR3 reads CASSVGTDYYGYTF. CDR3 DNA sequence: TGTGCCAGCAGCGTGGGGACGGATTACTATGGCTACACCTTC.

This clonotype was picked up many times. CDR3 amino acids: CSVDAGQFTDTQYF. The CDR3 region has the DNA TGCAGCGTTGATGCAGGGCAGTTCACAGATACGCAGTATTTT. The J gene is TRBJ2-3, the V gene TRBV29-1; D is possibly TRBD1 (5 bases). The ends were cut back, 3 bases at V and 2 bases at J, with 12 bases in the middle. This CDR3 has 14 residues. Germline-derived CDR1 and CDR2 are SQVTM and ANQGSEA.

This clonotype was seen at least ten times. This chain uses TRBV9 with TRBJ2-5; TRBD1 matches 8 bases. The CDR3 is made up of 15 amino acids. V lost 4 bases, J lost 5 bases, and 10 bases stayed unmatched. The V gene's germline CDR1 is SGDLS and CDR2 YYNGEE. DNA of the CDR3: TGTGCCAGCAGCTACGACAGGGGAGTCGGGGAGACCCAGTACTTC. As protein: CASSYDRGVGETQYF. Based on the CDR3 plus reference TRBV9 and TRBJ2-5, the full variable domain is DSGVTQTPKHLITATGQRVTLRCSPRSGDLSVYWYQQSLDQGLQFLIQYYNGEERAKGNILERFSAQQFPDLHSELNLSSLELGDSALYFCASSYDRGVGETQYFGPGTRLLVL.

The sample holds many counts of this clonotype. The chain is built from TRBV7-2 and TRBJ2-3, with TRBD1 identical over 8 bases. This CDR3 has 15 residues. V was clipped by 2 bases and J by 9 bases; unmatched bases: 10. Germline lookup yields CDR1 SGHTA and CDR2 FQGNSA. For the CDR3, the DNA is TGTGCCAGCAGCTTATTAGGTCAGGGGGCCGAAACGCAGTATTTT. It specifies CASSLLGQGAETQYF.

This clonotype was found a few times. The chain employs TRBV7-9 and TRBJ1-6; the D is unclear. V was pared by 3 bases and J by 6 bases, with 12 bases between. The V gene's germline CDR1 is SEHNR and CDR2 FQNEAQ (reference sequence). The CDR3 contains 15 residues. The CDR3 region has the DNA TGTGCCAGCAGCTTTTCCCGGACGGGTAATTCACCCCTCCACTTT. This codes for CASSFSRTGNSPLHF.

This clonotype has more than one count but fewer than ten. The CDR3 coding sequence is TGTGCCAGCAGTTACTCCATGAGCGGCAATGAGCAGTTCTTC. It encodes CASSYSMSGNEQFF. The J gene is TRBJ2-1, the V gene TRBV6-2 or TRBV6-3, with D possibly TRBD2 on 5 matching bases. Trimming pared 0 bases from V and 6 bases from J, leaving 9 bases between. Germline V lookup: CDR1 MNHEY, CDR2 SVGEGT. This CDR3 is 14 amino acids long.

As concerns this clonotype: A much bigger clone sits one base away, suggesting this may be a read error. The chain carries TRBV28 and TRBJ1-2; 8 bases line up with TRBD1. Germline V gene data show CDR1 as MDHEN and CDR2 as SYDVKM. V gave up 6 bases and J gave up 8 bases; unmatched junction bases: 14. The CDR3 sequence is 15 residues long. CDR3 residues: CASSLRDRRQKGYTF. The CDR3 coding sequence is TGTGCCAGCAGCCTAAGGGACAGGAGGCAAAAGGGCTACACCTTC.

This chain joins TRBV6-1 and TRBJ1-6; 9 bases fit TRBD1. The CDR3 length is 17 residues. With 7 bases clipped from V and 6 bases from J, the junction kept 13 bases outside the gene matches. Germline V lookup: CDR1 MNHNS, CDR2 SASEGT. In DNA, the CDR3 is TGTGCCAGCACCCAGGGACAGGGCCCGACAAGTAATTCACCCCTCCACTTT. Protein product: CASTQGQGPTSNSPLHF.

The chain recombines TRBV14 with TRBJ2-1; 7 bases agree with TRBD1. Germline values: CDR1 SGHDN, CDR2 FVKESK. This CDR3 has 15 residues. V dropped 4 bases and J dropped 8; count of bases not matched to a gene: 11. The CDR3 region has the DNA TGTGCCAGCAGCCGGGGTCCCGAAGGGGGCCATGAGCAGTTCTTC. This translates into CASSRGPEGGHEQFF.

This clonotype was found many times. The rearrangement uses TRBV19 and TRBJ2-3; D perhaps matches TRBD1 (6 bases). The V end was cut by 3 bases, the J end by 3 bases, with 7 bases between. Germline assignment: CDR1 LNHDA and CDR2 SQIVND (reference sequence). CDR3 length equals 13 residues. The CDR3 coding sequence is TGTGCCAGTAGTATCCAGGGGACAGATACGCAGTATTTT. Amino acid sequence: CASSIQGTDTQYF.

This clonotype was observed many times. In DNA form, the CDR3 reads TGTGCCAGCAGTGAAGAGAGGAAGTACGAGCAGTACTTC. Translated: CASSEERKYEQYF. This rearrangement joins TRBV2 to TRBJ2-7; no clear D gene. CDR3 length equals 13 residues. Trimming removed 1 base at V and 4 bases at J, with 8 bases between. Germline V gene lookup returns CDR1 SNHLY and CDR2 FYNNEI. Variable domain in full (rest from reference TRBV2 and TRBJ2-7): EPEVTQTPSHQVTQMGQEVILRCVPISNHLYFYWYRQILGQKVEFLVSFYNNEISEKSEIFDDQFSVERPDGSNFTLKIRSTKLEDSAMYFCASSEERKYEQYFGPGTRLTVT.

There are many counts of this clonotype. The gene calls are TRBV2 and TRBJ2-7; 7 bases fit TRBD2. CDR1 SNHLY and CDR2 FYNNEI come from the germline V gene. Trimming at V came to 6 bases and at J to 4 bases, leaving 3 bases not matched to a gene. The CDR3 runs to 12 residues. The chain's CDR3 is CASRTSVYEQYF. The DNA of the CDR3 is TGTGCCAGCAGAACTAGCGTTTACGAGCAGTACTTC.

This clonotype occurred many times. The chain joins TRBV7-8 to TRBJ2-6; D may be TRBD1 (6 bases). The ends were cut back, 5 bases at V and 9 bases at J, with 14 bases in the middle. The germline CDR1 and CDR2 sequences are SGHVS and FQNEAQ. The length of the CDR3 is 14 residues. CDR3 DNA sequence: TGTGCCAGCAGCGCCATACAGGGTGTCAACGTCCTGACTTTC. This sequence encodes CASSAIQGVNVLTF.